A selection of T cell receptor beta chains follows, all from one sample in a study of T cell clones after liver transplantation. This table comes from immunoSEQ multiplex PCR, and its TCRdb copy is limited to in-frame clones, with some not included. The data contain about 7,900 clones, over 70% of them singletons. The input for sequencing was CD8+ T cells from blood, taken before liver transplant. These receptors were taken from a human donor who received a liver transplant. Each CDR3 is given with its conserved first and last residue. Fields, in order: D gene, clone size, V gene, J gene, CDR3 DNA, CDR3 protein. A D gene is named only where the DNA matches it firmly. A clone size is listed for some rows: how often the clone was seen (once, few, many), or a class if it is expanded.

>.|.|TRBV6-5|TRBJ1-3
TGTGCCAGCAGTTGTATTCGGGTCAGGGCTGGAAACACCATATATTTT
CASSCIRVRAGNTIYF
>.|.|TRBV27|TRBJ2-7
TGTGCCAGCAGTCCAGACAGGCTGAGCTCCTACGAGCAGTACTTC
CASSPDRLSSYEQYF
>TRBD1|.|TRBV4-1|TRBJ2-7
TGCGCCAGCGCGCCAGGCGGCAGGGGGAACTACGAGCAGTACTTC
CASAPGGRGNYEQYF
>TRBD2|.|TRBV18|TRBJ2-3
TGTGCCAGCTCACCATTTGGACTAGCGGGGACTACTAGCACAGATACGCAGTATTTT
CASSPFGLAGTTSTDTQYF
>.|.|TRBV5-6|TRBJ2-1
TGTGCCAGCAGCTTGGCAAATGAGCAGTTCTTC
CASSLANEQFF
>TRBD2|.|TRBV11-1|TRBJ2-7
TGTGCCAGCAGCCTCGCGGGGGCCTACGAGCAGTACTTC
CASSLAGAYEQYF
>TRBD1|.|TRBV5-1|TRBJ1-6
TGCGCCAGCAGTACCGGGACAGGGGAATCACCCCTCCACTTT
CASSTGTGESPLHF
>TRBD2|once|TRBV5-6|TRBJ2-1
TGTGCCAGCAGCTTGGGCCGGGCTCGGGGGGGGTGGAATGAGCAGTTCTTC
CASSLGRARGGWNEQFF
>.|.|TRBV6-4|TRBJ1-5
TGTGCCAGCAGTGCCGGTAGCAATCAGCCCCAGCATTTT
CASSAGSNQPQHF
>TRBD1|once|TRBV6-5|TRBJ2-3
TGTGCCAGCAGTTACTCGGGGACAGGGGCGGAAGATACGCAGTATTTT
CASSYSGTGAEDTQYF
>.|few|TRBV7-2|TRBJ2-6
TGTGCCAGCAGCTTCCTGACAGGCCGCCTTTCGGGGGCCAACGTCCTGACTTTC
CASSFLTGRLSGANVLTF
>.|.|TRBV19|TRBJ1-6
TGTGCCAGTAGTATTGTATCCAGGGGAAATTCACCCCTCCACTTT
CASSIVSRGNSPLHF
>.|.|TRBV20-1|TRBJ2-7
TGCAGTGCTAGTCAGGTCGAGCAGTACTTC
CSASQVEQYF
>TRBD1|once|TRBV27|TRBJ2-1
TGTGCCAGCAGTGTAGCAGGGGGCAATGAGCAGTTCTTC
CASSVAGGNEQFF
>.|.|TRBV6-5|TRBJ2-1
TGTGCCAGCAGCAAGGCCCCCCTTAGCCATGAGCAGTTCTTC
CASSKAPLSHEQFF
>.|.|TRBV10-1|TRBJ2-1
TGCGCCAGCAGTGTTACCGGGGGCTCAGGGGGCAATGAGCAGTTCTTC
CASSVTGGSGGNEQFF